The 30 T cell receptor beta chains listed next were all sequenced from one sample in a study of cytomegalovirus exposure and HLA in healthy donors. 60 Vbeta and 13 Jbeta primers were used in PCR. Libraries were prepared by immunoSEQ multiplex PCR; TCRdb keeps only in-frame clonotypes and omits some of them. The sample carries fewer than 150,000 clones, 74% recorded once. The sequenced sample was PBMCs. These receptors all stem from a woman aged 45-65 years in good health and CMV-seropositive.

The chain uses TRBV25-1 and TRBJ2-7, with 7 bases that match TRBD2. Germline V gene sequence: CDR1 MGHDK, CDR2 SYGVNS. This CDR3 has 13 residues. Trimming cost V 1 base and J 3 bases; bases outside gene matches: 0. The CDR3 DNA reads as TGTGCCAGCAGTGAATGGGGGGGCTACGAGCAGTACTTC. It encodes CASSEWGGYEQYF.

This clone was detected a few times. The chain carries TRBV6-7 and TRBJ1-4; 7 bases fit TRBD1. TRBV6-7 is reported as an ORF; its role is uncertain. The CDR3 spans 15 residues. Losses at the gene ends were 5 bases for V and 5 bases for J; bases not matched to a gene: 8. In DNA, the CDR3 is TGTGCCAGCAGTACGGAGGGGGCGGTCAATGAAAAACTGTTTTTT. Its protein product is CASSTEGAVNEKLFF.

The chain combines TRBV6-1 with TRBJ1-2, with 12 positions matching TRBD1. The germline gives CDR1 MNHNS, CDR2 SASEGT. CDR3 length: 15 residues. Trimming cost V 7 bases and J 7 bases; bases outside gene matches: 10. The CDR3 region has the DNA TGTGCCAGCAACTCTCCGGGACAGGGGGCCCTTGGCTACACCTTC. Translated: CASNSPGQGALGYTF.

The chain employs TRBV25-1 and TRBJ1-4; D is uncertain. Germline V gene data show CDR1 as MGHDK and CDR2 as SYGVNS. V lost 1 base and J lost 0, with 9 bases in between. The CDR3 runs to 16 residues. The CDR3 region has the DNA TGTGCCAGCAGTGAATTGGGCCGTTCAACTAATGAAAAACTGTTTTTT. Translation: CASSELGRSTNEKLFF.

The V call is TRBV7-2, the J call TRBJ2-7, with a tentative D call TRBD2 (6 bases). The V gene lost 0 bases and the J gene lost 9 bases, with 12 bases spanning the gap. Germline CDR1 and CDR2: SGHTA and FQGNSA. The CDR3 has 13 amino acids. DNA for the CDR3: TGTGCCAGCAGCTTAGCGCTGGCGGGGACGCAGTACTTC. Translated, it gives CASSLALAGTQYF. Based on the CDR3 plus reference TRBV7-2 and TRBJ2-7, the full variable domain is GAGVSQSPSNKVTEKGKDVELRCDPISGHTALYWYRQSLGQGLEFLIYFQGNSAPDKSGLPSDRFSAERTGGSVSTLTIQRTQQEDSAVYLCASSLALAGTQYFGPGTRLTVT.

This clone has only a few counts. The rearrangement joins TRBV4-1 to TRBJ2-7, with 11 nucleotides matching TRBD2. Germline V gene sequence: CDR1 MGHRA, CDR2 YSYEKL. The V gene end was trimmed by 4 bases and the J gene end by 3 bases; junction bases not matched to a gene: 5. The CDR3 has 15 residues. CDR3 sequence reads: CASSRVTSGDYEQYF. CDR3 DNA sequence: TGCGCCAGCAGCCGAGTGACTAGCGGGGACTACGAGCAGTACTTC.

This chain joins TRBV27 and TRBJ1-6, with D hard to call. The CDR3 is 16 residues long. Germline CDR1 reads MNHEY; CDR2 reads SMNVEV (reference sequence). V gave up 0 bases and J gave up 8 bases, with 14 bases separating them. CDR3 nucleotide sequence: TGTGCCAGCAGTTTATCGGCGGCCGGCTACGATTCACCCCTCCACTTT. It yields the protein CASSLSAAGYDSPLHF.

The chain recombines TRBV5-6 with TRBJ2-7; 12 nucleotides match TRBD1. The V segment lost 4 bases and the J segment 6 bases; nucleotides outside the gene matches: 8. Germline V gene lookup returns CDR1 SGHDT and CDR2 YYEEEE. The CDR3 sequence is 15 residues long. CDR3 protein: CASSKAGTGGGEQYF. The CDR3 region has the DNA TGTGCCAGCAGCAAAGCCGGGACAGGGGGCGGCGAGCAGTACTTC.

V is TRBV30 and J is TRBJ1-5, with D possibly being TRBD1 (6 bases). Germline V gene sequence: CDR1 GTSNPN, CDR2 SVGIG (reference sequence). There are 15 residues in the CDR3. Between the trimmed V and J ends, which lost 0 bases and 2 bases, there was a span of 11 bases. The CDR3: CAWSVEGVCNQPQHF. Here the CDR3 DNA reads TGTGCCTGGAGTGTAGAGGGGGTTTGCAATCAGCCCCAGCATTTT.

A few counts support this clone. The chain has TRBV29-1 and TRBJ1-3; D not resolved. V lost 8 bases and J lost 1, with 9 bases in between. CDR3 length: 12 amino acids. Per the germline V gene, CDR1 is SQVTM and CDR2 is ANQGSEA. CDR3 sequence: CSSTSSGNTIYF. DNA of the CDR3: TGCAGCTCTACTTCTTCTGGAAACACCATATATTTT. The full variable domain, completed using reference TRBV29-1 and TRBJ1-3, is SAVISQKPSRDICQRGTSLTIQCQVDSQVTMMFWYRQQPGQSLTLIATANQGSEATYESGFVIDKFPISRPNLTFSTLTVSNMSPEDSSIYLCSSTSSGNTIYFGEGSWLTVV.

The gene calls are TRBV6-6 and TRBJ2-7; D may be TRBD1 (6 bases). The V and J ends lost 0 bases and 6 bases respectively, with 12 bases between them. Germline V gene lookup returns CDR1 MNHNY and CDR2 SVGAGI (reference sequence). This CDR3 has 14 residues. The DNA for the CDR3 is TGTGCCAGCAGTTACTCCAGGGGTATTGGCGAGCAGTACTTC. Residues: CASSYSRGIGEQYF.

For the CDR3, the DNA is TGTGCCAGCAGCTTAAGACTAGCGCCGACGGAGGTGGAGACCCAGTACTTC. This translates into CASSLRLAPTEVETQYF. The rearrangement joins TRBV11-2 to TRBJ2-5; 8 bases agree with TRBD2. Germline CDR1 and CDR2: SGHAT and FQNNGV. The CDR3 extends over 17 amino acids. The V and J ends lost 2 bases and 5 bases, in that order; junction bases with no gene match: 13.

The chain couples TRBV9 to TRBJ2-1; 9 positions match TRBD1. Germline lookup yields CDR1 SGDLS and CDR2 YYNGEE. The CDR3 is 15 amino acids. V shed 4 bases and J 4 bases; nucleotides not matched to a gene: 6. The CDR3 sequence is CASSPRGTGYNEQFF. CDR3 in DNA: TGTGCCAGCAGCCCTCGGGGGACAGGGTACAATGAGCAGTTCTTC. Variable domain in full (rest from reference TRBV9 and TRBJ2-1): DSGVTQTPKHLITATGQRVTLRCSPRSGDLSVYWYQQSLDQGLQFLIQYYNGEERAKGNILERFSAQQFPDLHSELNLSSLELGDSALYFCASSPRGTGYNEQFFGPGTRLTVL.

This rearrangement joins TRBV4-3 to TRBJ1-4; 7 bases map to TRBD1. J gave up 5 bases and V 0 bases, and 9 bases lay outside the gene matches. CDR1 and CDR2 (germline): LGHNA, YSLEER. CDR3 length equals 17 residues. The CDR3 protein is CASSQDGGQVGNEKLFF. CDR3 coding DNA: TGCGCCAGCAGCCAAGACGGAGGACAGGTTGGAAATGAAAAACTGTTTTTT.

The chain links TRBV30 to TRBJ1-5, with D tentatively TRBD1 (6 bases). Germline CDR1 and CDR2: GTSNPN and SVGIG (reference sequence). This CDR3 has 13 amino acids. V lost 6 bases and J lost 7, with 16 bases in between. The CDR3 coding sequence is TGTGCCTGCGGAACAGGGTTAGACCAGCCCCAGCATTTT. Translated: CACGTGLDQPQHF.

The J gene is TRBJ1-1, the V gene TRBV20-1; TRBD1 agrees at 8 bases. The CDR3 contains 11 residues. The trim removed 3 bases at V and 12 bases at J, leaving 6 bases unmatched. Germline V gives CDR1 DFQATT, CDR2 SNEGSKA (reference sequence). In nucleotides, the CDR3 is TGCAGTGCTAGTGAACAGGGGGTAACTTTCTTT. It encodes CSASEQGVTFF.

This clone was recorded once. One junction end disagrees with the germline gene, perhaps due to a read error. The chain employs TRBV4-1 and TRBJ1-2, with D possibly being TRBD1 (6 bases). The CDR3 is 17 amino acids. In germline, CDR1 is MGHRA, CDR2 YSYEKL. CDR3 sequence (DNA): TGCGCCAGCCGCCAAGGGGCAGGGGCCTCGGCCTACTATGGCTACACCTTC. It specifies CASRQGAGASAYYGYTF.

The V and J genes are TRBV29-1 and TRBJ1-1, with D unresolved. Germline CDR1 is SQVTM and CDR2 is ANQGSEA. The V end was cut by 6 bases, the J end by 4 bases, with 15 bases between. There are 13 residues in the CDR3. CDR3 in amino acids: CSVSSGVGTEAFF. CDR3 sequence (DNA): TGCAGCGTCTCATCGGGTGTGGGCACTGAAGCTTTCTTT.

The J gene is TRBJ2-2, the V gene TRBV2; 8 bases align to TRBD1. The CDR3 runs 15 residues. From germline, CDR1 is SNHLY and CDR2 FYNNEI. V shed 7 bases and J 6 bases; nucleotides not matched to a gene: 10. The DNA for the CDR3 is TGTGCCAGCACGGGGGCAGGGGGCCTGTCCGGGGAGCTGTTTTTT. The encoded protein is CASTGAGGLSGELFF.

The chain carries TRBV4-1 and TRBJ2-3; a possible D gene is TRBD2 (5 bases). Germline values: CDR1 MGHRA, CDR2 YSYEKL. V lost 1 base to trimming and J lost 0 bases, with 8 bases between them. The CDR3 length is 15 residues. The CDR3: CASSQVARSTDTQYF. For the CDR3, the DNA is TGCGCCAGCAGCCAAGTAGCGAGAAGCACAGATACGCAGTATTTT.

For the CDR3, the DNA is TGCGCCAGCAGCGTAACAGAAGGTGCCGGGGAGCTGTTTTTT. Its protein is CASSVTEGAGELFF. The rearrangement links TRBV5-1 to TRBJ2-2; D is undetermined. The CDR3 sequence is 14 residues long. In germline, CDR1 is SGHRS, CDR2 YFSETQ. Deletions cut 4 bases from V and 6 bases from J, with 13 bases between.

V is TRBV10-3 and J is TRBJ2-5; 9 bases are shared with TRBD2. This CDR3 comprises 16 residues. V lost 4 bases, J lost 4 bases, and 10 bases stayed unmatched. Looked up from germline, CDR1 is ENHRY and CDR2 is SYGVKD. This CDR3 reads CAISGERGVGRETQYF. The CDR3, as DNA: TGTGCCATCAGTGGCGAGCGGGGGGTCGGGAGAGAGACCCAGTACTTC.

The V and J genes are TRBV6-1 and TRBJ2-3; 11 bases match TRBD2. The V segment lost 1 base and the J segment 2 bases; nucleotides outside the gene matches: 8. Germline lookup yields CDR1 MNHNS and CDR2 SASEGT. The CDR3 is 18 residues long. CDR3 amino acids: CASSEGALAGGSTDTQYF. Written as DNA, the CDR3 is TGTGCCAGCAGTGAAGGCGCGCTAGCGGGGGGCTCCACAGATACGCAGTATTTT.

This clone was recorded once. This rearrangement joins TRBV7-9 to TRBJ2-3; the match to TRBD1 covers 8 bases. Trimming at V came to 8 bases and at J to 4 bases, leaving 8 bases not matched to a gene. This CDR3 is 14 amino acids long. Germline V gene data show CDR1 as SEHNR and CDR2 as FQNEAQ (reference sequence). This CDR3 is CASLRQGQADTQYF. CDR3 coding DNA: TGTGCCAGCCTCAGACAGGGACAGGCAGATACGCAGTATTTT.

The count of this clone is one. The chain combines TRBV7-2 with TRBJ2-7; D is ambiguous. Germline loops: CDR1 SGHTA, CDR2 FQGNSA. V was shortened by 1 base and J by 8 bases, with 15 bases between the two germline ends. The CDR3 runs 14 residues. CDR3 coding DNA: TGTGCCAGCAGCTTAGGAGGCCAGCCCAACCAGCAGTACTTC. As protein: CASSLGGQPNQQYF. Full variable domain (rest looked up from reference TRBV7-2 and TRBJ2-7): GAGVSQSPSNKVTEKGKDVELRCDPISGHTALYWYRQSLGQGLEFLIYFQGNSAPDKSGLPSDRFSAERTGGSVSTLTIQRTQQEDSAVYLCASSLGGQPNQQYFGPGTRLTVT.

This CDR3 is CASSQDGQQPQHF. DNA for the CDR3: TGCGCCAGCAGCCAAGATGGACAGCAGCCCCAGCATTTT. The chain carries TRBV4-3 and TRBJ1-5; a weak D match, TRBD1 (6 bases). The CDR3 is 13 residues long. Trimming took off 0 bases at V and 7 bases at J, with 7 bases between the two ends. CDR1 and CDR2 from the germline V gene are LGHNA and YSLEER.

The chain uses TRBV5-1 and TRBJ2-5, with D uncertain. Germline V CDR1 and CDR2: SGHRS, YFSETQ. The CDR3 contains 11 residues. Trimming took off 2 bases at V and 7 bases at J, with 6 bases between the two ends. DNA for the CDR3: TGCGCCAGCAGCTTTAGAGGGACCCAGTACTTC. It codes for CASSFRGTQYF. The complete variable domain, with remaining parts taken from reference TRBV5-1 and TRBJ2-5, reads KAGVTQTPRYLIKTRGQQVTLSCSPISGHRSVSWYQQTPGQGLQFLFEYFSETQRNKGNFPGRFSGRQFSNSRSEMNVSTLELGDSALYLCASSFRGTQYFGPGTRLLVL.

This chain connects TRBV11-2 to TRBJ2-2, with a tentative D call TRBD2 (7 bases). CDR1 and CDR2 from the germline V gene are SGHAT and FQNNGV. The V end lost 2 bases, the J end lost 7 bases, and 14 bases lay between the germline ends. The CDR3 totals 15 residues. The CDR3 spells CASSLRGGAGGELFF. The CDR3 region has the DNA TGTGCCAGCAGCTTAAGAGGGGGGGCCGGCGGGGAGCTGTTTTTT.

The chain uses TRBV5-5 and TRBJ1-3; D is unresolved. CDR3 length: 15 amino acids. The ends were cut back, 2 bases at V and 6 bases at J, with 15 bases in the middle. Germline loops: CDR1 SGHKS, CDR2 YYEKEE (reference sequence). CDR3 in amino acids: CASSFLPGMENTIYF. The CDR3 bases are TGTGCCAGCAGCTTTTTACCGGGTATGGAAAACACCATATATTTT.

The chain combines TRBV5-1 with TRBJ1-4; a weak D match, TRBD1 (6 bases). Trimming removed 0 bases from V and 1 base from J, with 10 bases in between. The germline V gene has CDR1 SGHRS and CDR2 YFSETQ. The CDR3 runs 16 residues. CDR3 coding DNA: TGCGCCAGCAGCTTGGTTCCACAGGGAACTAATGAAAAACTGTTTTTT. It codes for CASSLVPQGTNEKLFF.